This T cell receptor beta chain was documented in a study of blood T cell repertoires in COVID-19. As handled by the study authors: Amplification of reference gene primers was used by the study to estimate nucleated cell counts. Only in-frame clones appear in the TCRdb table, and some are missing; sequencing was by immunoSEQ multiplex PCR. That table furnishes V, J and clone size, whereas the DNA furnished D and trimming. The sample lists 70,000 or so clones; around 90% were seen once. This CDR3 spans 16 amino acids. The TCR originated in a man between 45 and 60 years old with acute or convalescent COVID-19. The sample comprised peripheral blood. The chain couples TRBV12-1 to TRBJ2-5; TRBD2 was called by the table and not checked on the DNA. TRBV12-1 constitutes a pseudogene. The DNA for the CDR3 is TGTGCCAGCAGCTTTTGGCTAGCGGGAGAGAGAGAGACCCAGTACTTC. Its protein is CASSFWLAGERETQYF.